This TCR beta chain was identified during a study of T cell responses to AZD1222 COVID-19 vaccine. Whole-study context: Second doses that came at about 4 or about 12 weeks were put together. Study-level points and caveats: Without day 14 samples, only post-peak T cell repertoires were studied. Females outnumbered males among donors, who were mostly white British; clonal diversity was possibly underestimated.

Sequenced by immunoSEQ multiplex PCR; TCRdb stores in-frame clones only, minus some. This sample has 150,000 to 180,000 clones; roughly nine tenths occur once, and the top ten carry about 19%. About this clone itself: The antigen is undetermined.

The V end lost 0 bases, the J end lost 4 bases, and 7 bases lay between the germline ends. From germline, CDR1 is SQVTM and CDR2 ANQGSEA. The CDR3 has 13 residues. The chain joins TRBV29-1 to TRBJ1-3, with D perhaps matching TRBD1 (5 bases). Source: peripheral blood, taken on day 0 of AZD1222 vaccination. The receptor was derived from an adult in good health. CDR3 bases: TGCAGCGTTGAAGATCGGGGCGGAAACACCATATATTTT. The encoded protein is CSVEDRGGNTIYF. Variable domain in full (rest from reference TRBV29-1 and TRBJ1-3): SAVISQKPSRDICQRGTSLTIQCQVDSQVTMMFWYRQQPGQSLTLIATANQGSEATYESGFVIDKFPISRPNLTFSTLTVSNMSPEDSSIYLCSVEDRGGNTIYFGEGSWLTVV.